The 20 T cell receptor beta chains in this list originate from one sample, sequenced in a study of technical replicates of blood from a few donors. Clones were read by immunoSEQ multiplex PCR, and TCRdb kept only the in-frame ones, dropping some. The sample lists around 67,000 clones, roughly 89% occurring once. The sequenced material came from T cells isolated from PBMCs. These receptors were taken from a human donor in good health.

The chain links TRBV7-9 to TRBJ2-7; 9 bases agree with TRBD2. This CDR3 is built from 17 residues. The V gene end was trimmed by 2 bases and the J gene end by 4 bases; junction bases not matched to a gene: 12. Germline CDR1 is SEHNR and CDR2 is FQNEAQ (reference sequence). The CDR3 sequence is CASSLFSGGRAGYEQYF. DNA of the CDR3: TGTGCCAGCAGCTTATTCTCCGGCGGGAGGGCCGGATACGAGCAGTACTTC.

This clone was seen a handful of times. The chain recombines TRBV6-5 with TRBJ1-5; unclear D gene. Germline loops: CDR1 MNHEY, CDR2 SVGAGI. Between the trimmed V and J ends, which lost 3 bases and 3 bases, there was a span of 9 bases. CDR3 length: 14 amino acids. CDR3 bases: TGTGCCAGCAGTTATTCGGGAATCAATCAGCCCCAGCATTTT. It specifies CASSYSGINQPQHF.

This clone appeared a few times. The chain uses TRBV29-1 and TRBJ1-1; 9 positions match TRBD1. CDR1 is SQVTM, CDR2 ANQGSEA, per germline. V gave up 4 bases and J gave up 0 bases; unmatched junction bases: 6. This CDR3 contains 15 residues. The CDR3 DNA reads TGCAGCGTTGTGCGGACAGGGGATATGAACACTGAAGCTTTCTTT. This translates into CSVVRTGDMNTEAFF.

The rearrangement joins TRBV27 to TRBJ2-4, with 8 bases aligning to TRBD2. CDR1 and CDR2 (germline): MNHEY, SMNVEV (reference sequence). The CDR3 is 14 residues long. The junction had 8 bases not matched to a gene; V was cut back by 5 bases and J by 8 bases. DNA of the CDR3: TGTGCCAGCAGTACGCGCCCCGGGAGGGACATTCAGTACTTC. Amino acid sequence: CASSTRPGRDIQYF.

The chain couples TRBV7-6 to TRBJ2-3, with D possibly being TRBD2 (6 bases). Germline CDR1 and CDR2: SGHVS and FNYEAQ. This CDR3 has 15 amino acids. Between the trimmed V and J ends, which lost 1 base and 2 bases, there was a span of 10 bases. CDR3 sequence (DNA): TGTGCCAGCAGCTTAGAACAGGACTACACAGATACGCAGTATTTT. Translated: CASSLEQDYTDTQYF.

CDR3 protein: CASSQERAYEQYF. Here the CDR3 DNA reads TGCGCCAGCAGCCAAGAGCGGGCCTACGAGCAGTACTTC. The chain combines TRBV4-1 with TRBJ2-7; D is perhaps TRBD2 (5 bases). The CDR3 sequence is 13 residues long. V was trimmed by 0 bases and J by 2 bases, leaving 5 bases between them. CDR1 and CDR2 (germline): MGHRA, YSYEKL.

The chain recombines TRBV30 with TRBJ1-1; D is uncertain. Germline CDR1 is GTSNPN and CDR2 is SVGIG (reference sequence). The V end was cut by 0 bases, the J end by 4 bases, with 12 bases between. CDR3 size: 14 residues. The CDR3 region is CAWSVSHGRTEAFF. The CDR3, as DNA: TGTGCCTGGAGTGTATCTCATGGCCGCACTGAAGCTTTCTTT.

The chain is built from TRBV28 and TRBJ2-7; D not resolved. The CDR3 is made up of 11 amino acids. CDR1 and CDR2 (germline): MDHEN, SYDVKM. Trimming shortened V by 3 bases and J by 3 bases, and 3 bases separated the two germline ends. CDR3 DNA sequence: TGTGCCAGCAGTTTTCTCTACGAGCAGTACTTC. Translation: CASSFLYEQYF.

The rearrangement joins TRBV25-1 to TRBJ2-3; 14 bases map to TRBD2. Unmatched junction bases numbered 10, after V lost 3 bases and J lost 5 bases. Per the germline V gene, CDR1 is MGHDK and CDR2 is SYGVNS. The CDR3 sequence is 18 residues long. The CDR3 nucleotides are TGTGCCAGCAGTGACCCGCGGGGACTAGCGGGAGTAAAAGATACGCAGTATTTT. Amino acid sequence: CASSDPRGLAGVKDTQYF. Complete variable domain (other parts from reference TRBV25-1 and TRBJ2-3): EADIYQTPRYLVIGTGKKITLECSQTMGHDKMYWYQQDPGMELHLIHYSYGVNSTEKGDLSSESTVSRIRTEHFPLTLESARPSHTSQYLCASSDPRGLAGVKDTQYFGPGTRLTVL.

The chain has TRBV6-6 and TRBJ2-7; D may be TRBD2 (6 bases). V was pared by 8 bases and J by 9 bases, with 26 bases between. The CDR3 has 15 amino acids. Germline V CDR1 and CDR2: MNHNY, SVGAGI (reference sequence). CDR3 sequence reads: CASDISTEGTFRQYF. Written as DNA, the CDR3 is TGTGCCAGCGATATATCGACCGAGGGGACTTTTCGGCAGTACTTC.

The chain's CDR3 is CASSYIQGTEAFF. The CDR3 nucleotides are TGTGCCAGCAGTTATATACAGGGAACTGAAGCTTTCTTT. The chain uses TRBV27 and TRBJ1-1; D possibly corresponds to TRBD1 (6 bases). The germline gives CDR1 MNHEY, CDR2 SMNVEV (reference sequence). The V and J ends lost 4 bases and 5 bases respectively, with 11 bases between them. The CDR3 is made up of 13 amino acids.

The chain combines TRBV19 with TRBJ1-2; possible D gene TRBD1, 5 bases. Trimming removed 3 bases at V and 5 bases at J, with 19 bases between. Germline CDR1 reads LNHDA; CDR2 reads SQIVND (reference sequence). This CDR3 contains 16 residues. The CDR3 nucleotides are TGTGCCAGTAGTATCCCCCGGTCCGGGGGACGGTATGGCTACACCTTC. It codes for CASSIPRSGGRYGYTF.

The chain has TRBV10-3 and TRBJ2-1; 7 positions match TRBD2. Trimming cost V 3 bases and J 8 bases; bases outside gene matches: 7. The CDR3 spans 14 residues. Germline V gene data show CDR1 as ENHRY and CDR2 as SYGVKD. As DNA, the CDR3 is TGTGCCATCAGTGAAGGGCGGGAGTTACATGAGCAGTTCTTC. Its translation is CAISEGRELHEQFF.

The J gene is TRBJ2-7, the V gene TRBV15, with a possible D match to TRBD1 (6 bases). Per the germline V gene, CDR1 is LNHNV and CDR2 is YYDKDF (reference sequence). The CDR3 covers 14 residues. V shed 1 base and J shed 4 bases, with 11 bases lying between them. CDR3 sequence reads: CATSRADRYYEQYF. The CDR3 DNA sequence: TGTGCCACCAGCAGAGCTGACAGGTATTACGAGCAGTACTTC.

This clone was detected once. One junction end disagrees with the germline gene, perhaps due to a read error. The gene calls are TRBV7-2 and TRBJ2-3; 9 bases fit TRBD2. Germline loops: CDR1 SGHTA, CDR2 FQGNSA. The CDR3 extends over 13 amino acids. The CDR3 loop is CASSIAGDDTQYF. The CDR3 DNA reads TGTGCCAGCAGCATAGCGGGAGACGATACGCAGTATTTT.

The chain is built from TRBV4-2 and TRBJ2-1; 7 nucleotides match TRBD1. Germline V gene sequence: CDR1 LGHNA, CDR2 YNFKEQ. V gave up 1 base and J gave up 6 bases; unmatched junction bases: 3. The CDR3 length is 14 residues. CDR3 in DNA: TGTGCCAGCAGCCAAGTAGGGACAGTCAATGAGCAGTTCTTC. Residues: CASSQVGTVNEQFF.

The V call is TRBV2, the J call TRBJ2-6, with 7 bases aligning to TRBD1. Trimming removed 4 bases from V and 0 bases from J; junction bases left unmatched: 0. The CDR3 has 15 amino acids. The germline V gene encodes CDR1 SNHLY and CDR2 FYNNEI. The CDR3 DNA reads as TGTGCCAGCAGTGGACAGGGCTCTGGGGCCAACGTCCTGACTTTC. This sequence encodes CASSGQGSGANVLTF.

V and J are TRBV11-3 and TRBJ2-1; D not resolved. Germline V CDR1 and CDR2: SGHNT, YENEEA. Deletions cut 0 bases from V and 0 bases from J, with 3 bases between. The CDR3 covers 14 residues. For the CDR3, the DNA is TGTGCCAGCAGCTTAGACAGCTCCTACAATGAGCAGTTCTTC. This gives the protein CASSLDSSYNEQFF.

The chain carries TRBV11-2 and TRBJ2-7; 8 bases agree with TRBD2. Trimming at V came to 10 bases and at J to 2 bases, leaving 7 bases not matched to a gene. The CDR3 covers 13 residues. Germline values: CDR1 SGHAT, CDR2 FQNNGV. The CDR3 DNA reads TGTGCCACCAGACTAGCGATGACCTACGAGCAGTACTTC. Translating it yields CATRLAMTYEQYF.

This sequence joins TRBV19 and TRBJ1-5; 10 bases are a match to TRBD1. The CDR3 extends over 15 amino acids. The germline V gene has CDR1 LNHDA and CDR2 SQIVND (reference sequence). The ends lost 6 bases at V and 3 bases at J; junction bases unmatched: 5. Here the CDR3 reads CASSLGTGDNQPQHF. CDR3 sequence (DNA): TGTGCCAGTAGCCTAGGGACAGGGGACAATCAGCCCCAGCATTTT.